This T cell receptor (beta chain) was sequenced in a study of T cell responses to AZD1222 COVID-19 vaccine. Concerning this clone: What it binds is not known.

V shed 1 base and J shed 2 bases, with 12 bases lying between them. This CDR3 spans 16 amino acids. Germline V lookup: CDR1 SGHTA, CDR2 FQGNSA. Findings of the study overall: The span of vaccine-associated CD4 TCRs extended across spike, with dominance at 160-218 and 743-854. The donor cohort was predominantly white British with a female majority, and clonal diversity may have been underestimated. Among AZD1222 vaccinees, only 6 or 7 were seropositive at baseline.

Sequenced by immunoSEQ multiplex PCR; TCRdb stores in-frame clones only, minus some. The table includes about 130,000 clones, roughly 85% detected once. This specimen consisted of peripheral blood, obtained 28 days after the second AZD1222 dose. The genes are TRBV7-2 and TRBJ1-5; D might be TRBD1 (5 bases). This receptor was identified in an adult who received the AZD1222 COVID-19 vaccine. DNA of the CDR3: TGTGCCAGCAGCTTAGTAGGGGCCAGCGGCAATCAGCCCCAGCATTTT. Amino acid sequence: CASSLVGASGNQPQHF.